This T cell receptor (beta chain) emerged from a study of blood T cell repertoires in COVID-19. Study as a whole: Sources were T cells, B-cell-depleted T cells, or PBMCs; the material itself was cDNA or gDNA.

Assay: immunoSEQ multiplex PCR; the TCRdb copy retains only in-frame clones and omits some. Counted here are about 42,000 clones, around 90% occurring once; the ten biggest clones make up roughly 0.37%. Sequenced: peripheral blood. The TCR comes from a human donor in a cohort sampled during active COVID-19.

CDR3 DNA: TGTGCCAGCAGTGAAAACGGGTACGAGCAGTACTTC. Amino acids: CASSENGYEQYF. V usage is TRBV6-1 and J usage is TRBJ2-7; D remains ambiguous. V was shortened by 2 bases and J by 4 bases, with 6 bases between the two germline ends. Germline V gene lookup returns CDR1 MNHNS and CDR2 SASEGT. The CDR3 spans 12 residues.